This TCR beta chain was retrieved from a study of T cells in Graves' hyperthyroidism and ophthalmopathy. From RNA transcripts, TCR beta CDR3 regions were amplified. First-round RT-PCR with HTBI primers amplified the TCR CDR3 region. Via MiXCR, TCRdb re-called the multiplex PCR reads, giving one row per CDR3 protein. The sample lists about 480,000 distinct CDR3 sequences, about 20% occurring once. Comments on this clonotype: The CDR3 carries no conserved terminal phenylalanine or tryptophan, so it likely arises from a read error.

Germline assignment: CDR1 LNHDA and CDR2 SQIVND (reference sequence). The V gene end was trimmed by 4 bases and the J gene end by 0 bases; junction bases not matched to a gene: 9. The CDR3 covers 19 residues. Subjects with ophthalmopathy showed a Clinical Activity Score no lower than 3, a NOSPECS grade no lower than 4, and a duration shorter than 3 months. Reasons for excluding patients were uncontrolled infection, other autoimmune disease, pregnancy or lactation. The clonotype originates from a woman in her seventies with Graves' ophthalmopathy. The genes are TRBV19 and TRBJ2-1, with 13 bases matching TRBD2. Sequencing input: blood. The CDR3: CASSKILAGGGNSYNEQFL. The CDR3 region has the DNA TGTGCCAGTAGTAAAATACTAGCGGGAGGGGGGAACTCCTACAATGAGCAGTTCCTC.